This T cell receptor beta chain was sequenced in a study of T cell responses to AZD1222 COVID-19 vaccine. For the study at large: The analysis combined second doses at about 4 or about 12 weeks.

V lost 2 bases and J lost 7; bases outside the gene matches: 2. From germline, CDR1 is MNHEY and CDR2 SVGEGT. The CDR3 runs 13 residues. General observations from the study: Baseline antibody screening turned up just a handful of seropositive AZD1222 recipients. Unmutated variant regions reportedly attract nearly half of all spike-specific TCRs.

Libraries were prepared by immunoSEQ multiplex PCR; TCRdb keeps only in-frame clonotypes and omits some of them. Among about 110,000 clones listed, about 88% were seen once. This clone has only a few counts. The target antigen is unknown. This TCR was sampled from an adult in good health. This chain links TRBV6-2 or TRBV6-3 with TRBJ1-1; 9 bases are shared with TRBD1. Sequencing was performed on peripheral blood, taken on day 0 of AZD1222 vaccination. CDR3 coding DNA: TGTGCCAGCAGTTACACAGGGGGCGGTGAAGCTTTCTTT. Translation gives CASSYTGGGEAFF.